The sequence of this T cell receptor (beta chain) was determined in a study of blood T cell repertoires in COVID-19. Study-level information: The samples span acute and convalescent COVID-19 from the United States, Italy and Spain. From T cells, B-cell-depleted T cells, or PBMCs came the material, which was cDNA or gDNA.

Under the authors' procedure: Amplified reference gene primers provided the basis for estimating nucleated cell counts. Here immunoSEQ multiplex PCR was the method, and the copy in TCRdb shows in-frame clones only, minus some. The V and J calls and clone size were taken over from that table, and D and trimming were inferred from the DNA. Here the sample spans 45,000 to 65,000 clones, more than 75% being singletons. With V trimmed by 5 bases and J by 5 bases, 15 bases remained unmatched. CDR1 is SGHAT, CDR2 FQNNGV, per germline. CDR3 length: 17 residues. The specimen sequenced was peripheral blood. This sequence joins TRBV11-2 and TRBJ2-1; 7 nucleotides agree with TRBD2. This TCR came from a man aged 50 or older with active COVID-19. The CDR3 DNA reads as TGTGCCAGCAGCCAGGGCGACGGGAGGTCCAGGGACAATGAGCAGTTCTTC. Protein product: CASSQGDGRSRDNEQFF.